Each of the 26 T cell receptor beta chains below was sequenced from the same sample in a study of blood T cells in healthy people across ages. The authors ran a second PCR of roughly 6 to 12 cycles using a sample-barcoded 5' primer and a J-beta primer mix. In TCRdb, the 5' RACE reads were re-called with MiXCR into one record per CDR3 protein. The sample consists of 1.5 million to 2 million distinct CDR3 sequences, 25% to 30% of them appearing once. The sequenced sample was blood. The receptors derive from a woman in her 30s in good health.

Remarks on this clonotype: A single base separates this from a much larger clone, so it may be a read error. J is TRBJ2-1 and V is TRBV6-5; possible D gene TRBD1, 6 bases. Germline V CDR1 and CDR2: MNHEY, SVGAGI. Trimming pared 8 bases from V and 9 bases from J, leaving 17 bases between. The CDR3 contains 13 residues. The CDR3 sequence is CASVRGPFSEQFF. The CDR3 nucleotides read TGTGCCAGCGTCAGGGGCCCCTTCAGTGAGCAGTTCTTC.

V is TRBV12-3 or TRBV12-4 and J is TRBJ2-1; D remains ambiguous. V lost 1 base to trimming and J lost 9 bases, with 16 bases between them. The CDR3 spans 15 residues. In DNA, the CDR3 is TGTGCCAGCAGTTTAGACTCTGGGGTGGGTGCTGAGCAGTTCTTC. Its translation: CASSLDSGVGAEQFF.

This clonotype was counted a few times. The rearrangement uses TRBV20-1 and TRBJ2-7; D is tentatively TRBD1 or TRBD2 (6 bases each). The CDR3 spans 14 residues. V dropped 2 bases and J dropped 7 bases, with 18 bases sitting between them. Germline loops: CDR1 DFQATT, CDR2 SNEGSKA (reference sequence). The CDR3 DNA is TGCAGTGCTAGATCCGGACTGGGGGGCGGGGAGCAGTACTTC. Translation: CSARSGLGGGEQYF.

This clonotype has just a few counts. This chain connects TRBV28 to TRBJ2-1, with TRBD1 matching over 11 bases. This CDR3 has 16 amino acids. The trim removed 7 bases at V and 7 bases at J, leaving 12 bases unmatched. Germline V gene sequence: CDR1 MDHEN, CDR2 SYDVKM. CDR3 amino acids: CASTGNRDRGLNEQFF. For the CDR3, the DNA is TGTGCCAGCACTGGGAACCGGGACAGGGGGTTGAATGAGCAGTTCTTC.

The chain recombines TRBV7-3 with TRBJ2-4; either TRBD1 or TRBD2 may fit D (5 bases each). The length of the CDR3 is 15 residues. Germline loops: CDR1 SGHTA, CDR2 FQGTGA. V was pared by 5 bases and J by 13 bases, with 24 bases between. CDR3 sequence (DNA): TGTGCCAGCAGCCTCCAACAGGCCCCATTAAGGGAGCAGTACTTC. Translation: CASSLQQAPLREQYF.

For this clonotype: Being one base from a much bigger clone, this may be a read error. The V and J genes are TRBV20-1 and TRBJ2-4, with no clear D. With the DNA end fitting TRBJ2-7 better, the J assignment may be wrong. The CDR3 length is 11 residues. Germline V gene lookup returns CDR1 DFQATT and CDR2 SNEGSKA (reference sequence). The CDR3 sequence is CSASGDCEQYF. Written as DNA, the CDR3 is TGCAGTGCTAGTGGGGATTGCGAGCAGTACTTC.

This clonotype has a handful of counts. CDR3: CASSRRGQTEAFF. CDR3 nucleotides: TGTGCCAGCAGCCGCCGGGGGCAGACTGAAGCTTTCTTT. The rearrangement links TRBV7-6 to TRBJ1-1; TRBD1 might be the D (6 bases). The CDR3 contains 13 residues. The V gene lost 5 bases and the J gene lost 5 bases, with 12 bases spanning the gap. CDR1 and CDR2 from the germline V gene are SGHVS and FNYEAQ.

The rearrangement uses TRBV9 and TRBJ2-5; 7 bases map to TRBD2. This CDR3 spans 14 amino acids. V trimming: 0 bases; J trimming: 11 bases; junction bases outside the gene matches: 10. Germline V gene lookup returns CDR1 SGDLS and CDR2 YYNGEE. The CDR3 sequence is CASSVVGRYGEQYF. The CDR3 DNA follows: TGTGCCAGCAGCGTAGTCGGGAGGTACGGTGAGCAGTACTTC.

A note on this clonotype: This may be a read error: a much more frequent sequence differs by one nucleotide. This chain connects TRBV24-1 to TRBJ2-1; D might be TRBD1 (6 bases). The V and J ends lost 4 bases and 5 bases respectively, with 11 bases between them. There are 14 residues in the CDR3. Germline values: CDR1 KGHDR, CDR2 SFDVKD. CDR3 sequence (DNA): TGTGCCACCAGTGACCGGGACAACCACAATGAGCAGTTCTTC. As protein: CATSDRDNHNEQFF.

The table lists this clonotype with a few counts. This could be a read error, since a much larger clone is one nucleotide away. The chain joins TRBV4-3 to TRBJ2-5; 8 positions match TRBD2. The J call may not be correct, given that the DNA end is closer to TRBJ2-7. CDR1 is LGHNA, CDR2 YSLEER, per germline. The CDR3 consists of 16 residues. The CDR3 DNA reads TGCGCCAGCAGCCAAGAGCTGGCGGGAGGAATCCACGAGCAGTACTTC. Its translation: CASSQELAGGIHEQYF.

On this clonotype: At one end, the junction sequence differs from germline, possibly due to a read error. CDR3 region: CAGSLDWASETQYF. The DNA of the CDR3 is TGTGCCGGCAGCTTGGATTGGGCTAGTGAGACCCAGTACTTC. The chain combines TRBV5-5 with TRBJ2-5; D is ambiguous. Germline V CDR1 and CDR2: SGHKS, YYEKEE (reference sequence). CDR3 length: 14 residues.

The V and J genes are TRBV6-6 and TRBJ2-5; D unclear. This CDR3 is built from 15 residues. The germline gives CDR1 MNHNY, CDR2 SVGAGI (reference sequence). Trimming took 4 bases from V and 3 from J, leaving 15 bases between them. The CDR3 nucleotides read TGTGCCAGCAGTTCCCAGACAAACATAAAAGAGACCCAGTACTTC. As protein: CASSSQTNIKETQYF.

The gene calls are TRBV19 and TRBJ2-7, with TRBD2 as a possible D gene (5 bases). Germline CDR1 LNHDA, CDR2 SQIVND (reference sequence). The CDR3 is 15 residues long. Trimming took off 3 bases at V and 0 bases at J, with 12 bases between the two ends. The CDR3 reads CASSIMNGDSYEQYF. In DNA, the CDR3 is TGTGCCAGTAGTATTATGAACGGGGACTCCTACGAGCAGTACTTC.

This rearrangement joins TRBV6-4 to TRBJ2-1; TRBD2 aligns across 11 bases. The CDR3 is 15 residues long. V gave up 4 bases and J gave up 6 bases; unmatched junction bases: 5. Germline CDR1 MRHNA, CDR2 SNTAGT. The CDR3 nucleotides are TGTGCCAGCAGTGTCCTAGCGGGGGGAACCAATGAGCAGTTCTTC. This sequence encodes CASSVLAGGTNEQFF.

The chain combines TRBV6-2 or TRBV6-3 with TRBJ1-4; D not resolved. V was clipped by 5 bases and J by 8 bases, with 9 bases between them. The CDR3 has 12 residues. Germline-derived CDR1 and CDR2 are MNHEY and SVGEGT. CDR3 DNA sequence: TGTGCCAGCAGTATAGACGCCGAAAAACTGTTTTTT. Its protein is CASSIDAEKLFF.

CDR3 nucleotide sequence: TGCAGTGCAGAACGGACTAGCGGGCGGAATGAGCAGTACTTC. It translates to CSAERTSGRNEQYF. The V gene is TRBV20-1, the J gene TRBJ2-4, with 11 bases identical to TRBD2. The CDR3 has 14 amino acids. Looked up from germline, CDR1 is DFQATT and CDR2 is SNEGSKA (reference sequence). Unmatched junction bases numbered 14, after V lost 6 bases and J lost 13 bases.

This clonotype came up a few times. The CDR3 sequence is CASSSGTSGGAGIDTQYF. CDR3 DNA sequence: TGTGCCAGCAGTTCCGGGACTAGCGGGGGGGCCGGAATAGATACGCAGTATTTT. The gene calls are TRBV12-3 or TRBV12-4 and TRBJ2-3; 16 nucleotides align to TRBD2. The CDR3 runs to 18 residues. With 4 bases clipped from V and 5 bases from J, the junction kept 9 bases outside the gene matches.

Concerning this clonotype itself: An end of the junction does not agree with germline; a read error may underlie this. The rearrangement joins TRBV5-1 to TRBJ2-5; tentatively, D is TRBD2 (5 bases). The CDR3 loop spans 15 amino acids. The V gene's germline CDR1 is SGHRS and CDR2 YFSETQ. The CDR3 DNA is TGCACCAGCAGCCGCGTCCTAGCACGGGGAGAGACCCAGTACTTC. It encodes CTSSRVLARGETQYF.

Details on this clonotype: The junction does not match germline at one end; this may be a read error. This chain joins TRBV11-2 and TRBJ2-1; tentative D call: TRBD2 (6 bases). CDR3 size: 15 residues. From germline, CDR1 is SGHAT and CDR2 FQNNGV. In nucleotides, the CDR3 is TGCGCCAGCAGCCTGAATGGCGGGAAGCGCACTGAGCAGTTCTTC. Translated, it gives CASSLNGGKRTEQFF.

This clonotype was seen only a few times. The rearrangement uses TRBV4-3 and TRBJ2-3, with D unclear. CDR3 length: 15 amino acids. Germline CDR1 and CDR2: LGHNA and YSLEER. Trimming removed 5 bases at V and 1 base at J, with 13 bases between. As DNA, the CDR3 is TGCGCCAGCAGCACGACCCACCAGGGCACAGATACGCAGTATTTT. Residues: CASSTTHQGTDTQYF.

This clonotype was observed at least ten times. This sequence joins TRBV7-2 and TRBJ2-1; D unresolved. Trimming took off 1 base at V and 2 bases at J, with 9 bases between the two ends. This CDR3 spans 15 amino acids. CDR1 is SGHTA, CDR2 FQGNSA, per germline. CDR3 sequence (DNA): TGTGCCAGCAGCTTAGACGGCTACACCTACAATGAGCAGTTCTTC. Its protein is CASSLDGYTYNEQFF.

The chain is built from TRBV7-2 and TRBJ2-5, with TRBD2 identical over 8 bases. CDR3 length equals 16 residues. Germline CDR1 is SGHTA and CDR2 is FQGNSA. The V and J ends lost 6 bases and 1 base, in that order; junction bases with no gene match: 10. The CDR3 spells CASSFLGGAPQETQYF. CDR3 DNA sequence: TGTGCCAGCAGTTTCCTCGGGGGGGCCCCCCAAGAGACCCAGTACTTC.

To note about this clonotype: A much larger clone lies a single base off, so this may be a read error. V is TRBV7-2 and J is TRBJ2-4, with a tentative D call TRBD2 (5 bases). V lost 7 bases and J 13 bases, leaving 20 bases between the germline ends. The CDR3 contains 13 residues. The germline V gene has CDR1 SGHTA and CDR2 FQGNSA. CDR3 sequence: CASNLTRFGEQYF. Here the CDR3 DNA reads TGTGCCAGCAACCTGACGCGGTTCGGGGAGCAGTACTTC.

V is TRBV5-1 and J is TRBJ1-5, with D maybe TRBD1 (5 bases). The CDR3 loop spans 16 amino acids. V gave up 1 base and J gave up 2 bases, with 13 bases separating them. Germline V gene data show CDR1 as SGHRS and CDR2 as YFSETQ. In DNA, the CDR3 is TGCGCCAGCAGCTTGATGGGGGGTGAGGGCAATCAGCCCCAGCATTTT. It codes for CASSLMGGEGNQPQHF. Full variable domain (remainder filled in from reference TRBV5-1 and TRBJ1-5): KAGVTQTPRYLIKTRGQQVTLSCSPISGHRSVSWYQQTPGQGLQFLFEYFSETQRNKGNFPGRFSGRQFSNSRSEMNVSTLELGDSALYLCASSLMGGEGNQPQHFGDGTRLSIL.

The V and J genes are TRBV12-3 or TRBV12-4 and TRBJ2-1; TRBD2 is a possible D gene (7 bases). Trimming stripped 6 bases from V and 5 bases from J, with 17 bases between. The CDR3 sequence is 15 residues long. DNA for the CDR3: TGTGCCAGCAGCCACAGGGAGGGGGAAGACAATGAGCAGTTCTTC. Its protein product is CASSHREGEDNEQFF.

V and J are TRBV18 and TRBJ2-1; 7 nucleotides align to TRBD1. This CDR3 contains 14 residues. The junction had 4 bases not matched to a gene; V was cut back by 7 bases and J by 1 base. Germline lookup yields CDR1 KGHSH and CDR2 LQKENI. The CDR3 nucleotides read TGTGCCAGCTGGACCAGGGGGTCCTACAATGAGCAGTTCTTC. Translation gives CASWTRGSYNEQFF.